This T cell receptor beta chain was identified in a study of T cells in tuberculosis. V lost 1 base and J 5 bases, leaving 12 bases between the germline ends. CDR3 length equals 14 residues. CDR1 and CDR2 (germline): GTSNPN, SVGIG (reference sequence). As concerns this clone: What it binds is unknown.

Libraries were prepared by immunoSEQ multiplex PCR; TCRdb keeps only in-frame clonotypes and omits some of them. This table holds 40,000 to 50,000 clones, approximately 95% found once. Whole-study results and caveats: Active tuberculosis patients had shorter CDR3-alpha; the beta difference was nonsignificant. Active tuberculosis TCR-alpha repertoires lay closer to GMM-specific TCRs than IGRA-negative controls, suggesting clonal expansion.

Latent tuberculosis screening used tuberculin skin test and IGRA at entry. This receptor was identified in a donor aged 5 to 30 with latent tuberculosis or without tuberculosis infection. The specimen was PBMCs. The chain couples TRBV30 to TRBJ1-5, with D perhaps TRBD1 (5 bases). Here the CDR3 reads CAWSGGVIDQPQHF. DNA for the CDR3: TGTGCCTGGAGTGGGGGGGTAATCGATCAGCCCCAGCATTTT. The whole variable domain, filled in from reference TRBV30 and TRBJ1-5, reads SQTIHQWPATLVQPVGSPLSLECTVEGTSNPNLYWYRQAAGRGLQLLFYSVGIGQISSEVPQNLSASRPQDRQFILSSKKLLLSDSGFYLCAWSGGVIDQPQHFGDGTRLSIL.